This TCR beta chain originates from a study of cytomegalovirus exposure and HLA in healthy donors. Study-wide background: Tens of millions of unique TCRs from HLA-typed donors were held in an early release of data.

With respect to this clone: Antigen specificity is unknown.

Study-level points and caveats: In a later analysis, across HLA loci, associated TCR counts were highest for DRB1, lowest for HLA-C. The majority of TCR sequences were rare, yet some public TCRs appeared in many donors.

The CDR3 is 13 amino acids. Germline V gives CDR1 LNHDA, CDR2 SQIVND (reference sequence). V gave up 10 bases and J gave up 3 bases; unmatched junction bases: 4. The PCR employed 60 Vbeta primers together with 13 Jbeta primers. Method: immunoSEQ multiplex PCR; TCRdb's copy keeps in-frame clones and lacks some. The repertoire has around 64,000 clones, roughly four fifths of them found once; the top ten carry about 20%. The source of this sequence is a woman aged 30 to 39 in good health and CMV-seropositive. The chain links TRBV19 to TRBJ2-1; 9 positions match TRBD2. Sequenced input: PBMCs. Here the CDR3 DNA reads TGTGCCACCGTGACTAGCGGCTACAATGAGCAGTTCTTC. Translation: CATVTSGYNEQFF.